This TCR beta chain appears in the sequencing data of a study of blood T cell repertoires in COVID-19. This CDR3 comprises 15 residues. Germline V gene data show CDR1 as LNHNV and CDR2 as YYDKDF (reference sequence). V lost 6 bases to trimming and J lost 4 bases; unmatched junction nucleotides: 7. Study processing details: Nucleated cell counts were estimated from reference gene primer amplification. The method was immunoSEQ multiplex PCR; TCRdb's version includes in-frame clones alone and lacks a portion of them. The DNA was the basis for D and trimming; V, J and clone size are from that table. This repertoire shows around 140,000 clones, about 83% found once; its top ten account for under 10%.

This clonotype originated in a man under 40 with COVID-19, enrolled during active disease. Material for sequencing was peripheral blood. V is TRBV15 and J is TRBJ1-5; TRBD1 matches 9 bases. The CDR3 bases are TGTGCCACCAGTCCGGACAGGGGAAGGAATCAGCCCCAGCATTTT. Translating gives CATSPDRGRNQPQHF.